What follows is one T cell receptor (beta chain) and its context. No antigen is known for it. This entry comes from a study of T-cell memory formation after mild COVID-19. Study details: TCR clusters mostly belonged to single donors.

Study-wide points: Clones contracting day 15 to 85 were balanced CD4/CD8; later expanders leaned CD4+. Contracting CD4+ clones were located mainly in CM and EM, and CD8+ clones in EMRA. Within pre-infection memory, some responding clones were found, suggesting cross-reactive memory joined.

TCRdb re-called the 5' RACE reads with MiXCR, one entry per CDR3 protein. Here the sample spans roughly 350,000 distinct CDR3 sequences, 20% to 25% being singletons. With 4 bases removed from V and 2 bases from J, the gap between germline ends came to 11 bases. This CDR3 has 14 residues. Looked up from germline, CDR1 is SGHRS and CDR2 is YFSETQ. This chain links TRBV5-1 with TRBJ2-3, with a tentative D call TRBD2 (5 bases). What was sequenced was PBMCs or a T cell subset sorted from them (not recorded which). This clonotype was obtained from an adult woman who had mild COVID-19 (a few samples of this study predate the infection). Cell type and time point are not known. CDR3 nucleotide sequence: TGCGCCAGCAGCGAGGGTGGAAACACAGATACGCAGTATTTT. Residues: CASSEGGNTDTQYF.